A selection of T cell receptor beta chains follows, all from one sample in a study of OX40 agonist ivuxolimab in advanced cancers. Profiled with immunoSEQ multiplex PCR; TCRdb holds only in-frame clones, not every one. The table has under 80,000 clones, around 85% seen once. Sequences were derived from CD4+ or CD8+ T cells sorted from blood, sampled in a trial of the OX40 agonist ivuxolimab. The receptors were gathered from an adult with an advanced solid tumor such as melanoma, head and neck, liver or kidney cancer. Each CDR3 is given with its conserved first and last residue.

CDR3: CASSPAPYATNEKLFF; length: 16; V: TRBV7-2; J: TRBJ1-4
CDR3: CLAGKGGPTDTQYF; length: 14; V: TRBV5-4; J: TRBJ2-3
CDR3: CSVENPTNEKLFF; length: 13; V: TRBV29-1; J: TRBJ1-4
CDR3: CASSLQGRTEAFF; length: 13; V: TRBV7-6; J: TRBJ1-1
CDR3: CASSSAGTRVNF; length: 12; V: TRBV7-3; J: TRBJ2-7
CDR3: CASSFAYSNQPQHF; length: 14; V: TRBV5-5; J: TRBJ1-5
CDR3: CASSLETGGGGELFF; length: 15; V: TRBV11-3; J: TRBJ2-2
CDR3: CATQFVGTGNYGYTF; length: 15; V: TRBV28; J: TRBJ1-2
CDR3: CASREGLSMNTEAFF; length: 15; V: TRBV19; J: TRBJ1-1
CDR3: CASSPSGWVRSQSGANVLTF; length: 20; V: TRBV28; J: TRBJ2-6
CDR3: CASSLTGVGSPLHF; length: 14; V: TRBV7-3; J: TRBJ1-6
CDR3: CASSRVDRQETQYF; length: 14; V: TRBV18; J: TRBJ2-5
CDR3: CASSLGIPNSPLHF; length: 14; V: TRBV28; J: TRBJ1-6
CDR3: CASSFGQTAYEQYF; length: 14; V: TRBV13; J: TRBJ2-7
CDR3: CASSSYSGAQYF; length: 12; V: TRBV7-3; J: TRBJ2-5
CDR3: CASSTGTGGYGYTF; length: 14; V: TRBV19; J: TRBJ1-2
CDR3: CASSLPSFSGQGGNSPLHF; length: 19; V: TRBV28; J: TRBJ1-6
CDR3: CASSFGGGNSPLHF; length: 14; V: TRBV7-9; J: TRBJ1-6
CDR3: CASSEDRVYEQYF; length: 13; V: TRBV25-1; J: TRBJ2-7
CDR3: CASSSTGEGSYEQYF; length: 15; V: TRBV6-6; J: TRBJ2-7
CDR3: CASSPRQGQSYEQYF; length: 15; V: TRBV5-1; J: TRBJ2-7
CDR3: CASSLAGTGTPEAFF; length: 15; V: TRBV7-2; J: TRBJ1-1
CDR3: CASSDGHYSNQPQHF; length: 15; V: TRBV19; J: TRBJ1-5